These 11 T cell receptor beta chains share one sample of origin, sequenced in a study of T cell responses to AZD1222 COVID-19 vaccine (dated by TCRdb to about 2021). Per the publication, the time point label means: baseline before first vaccination. The library was prepared using the immunoSEQ multiplex PCR assay. TCRdb took this table from immuneACCESS and kept in-frame rearrangements with V and J called. Such tables lack part of the clones; where checked against another copy, unresolved V genes explain under half of the gap, and the rest is unexplained. This sample comprises 120,000 to 150,000 clones, 75% to 95% of them detected only once. Approximately 3.6% of the sample comes from the top ten. The material sequenced was peripheral blood, taken on day 0 of AZD1222 vaccination. The receptor source for this set is an adult in good health.

V and J are TRBV5-4 and TRBJ2-1; no clear D gene. Germline V gene sequence: CDR1 SGHNT, CDR2 YYREEE (reference sequence). Trimming stripped 1 base from V and 12 bases from J, with 8 bases between. The CDR3 totals 11 residues. DNA of the CDR3: TGTGCCAGCAGCTTGACCACGGTGCAGTTCTTC. It encodes CASSLTTVQFF.

The V call is TRBV30, the J call TRBJ1-1; D uncertain. Germline lookup yields CDR1 GTSNPN and CDR2 SVGIG (reference sequence). The ends were cut back, 2 bases at V and 1 base at J, with 14 bases in the middle. The CDR3 is 15 amino acids. CDR3 protein: CAWSSLWGGNTEAFF. In DNA, the CDR3 is TGTGCCTGGAGTTCCCTCTGGGGAGGGAACACTGAAGCTTTCTTT. Filled out from reference TRBV30 and TRBJ1-1, the complete variable domain reads SQTIHQWPATLVQPVGSPLSLECTVEGTSNPNLYWYRQAAGRGLQLLFYSVGIGQISSEVPQNLSASRPQDRQFILSSKKLLLSDSGFYLCAWSSLWGGNTEAFFGQGTRLTVV.

The chain is built from TRBV19 and TRBJ1-2, with TRBD1 as a possible D gene (6 bases). Looked up from germline, CDR1 is LNHDA and CDR2 is SQIVND (reference sequence). The CDR3 is made up of 13 amino acids. The V end was cut by 3 bases, the J end by 7 bases, with 12 bases between. This CDR3 is CASSILGARGYTF. Here the CDR3 DNA reads TGTGCCAGTAGTATTCTGGGGGCGCGTGGCTACACCTTC.

The gene calls are TRBV7-2 and TRBJ2-3, with D maybe TRBD2 (6 bases). Germline CDR1 reads SGHTA; CDR2 reads FQGNSA. The CDR3 extends over 14 amino acids. V was cut by 5 bases and J by 2 bases, with 11 bases left in between. CDR3 bases: TGTGCCAGCAGCCCGGGGGACTTCACAGATACGCAGTATTTT. Amino acid sequence: CASSPGDFTDTQYF.

This clone has only a few counts. V and J are TRBV9 and TRBJ2-7, with 10 positions matching TRBD2. J lost 3 bases, V lost 0 bases, and 0 bases had no gene match. Germline V gene sequence: CDR1 SGDLS, CDR2 YYNGEE. The CDR3 consists of 14 residues. CDR3 nucleotides: TGTGCCAGCAGCGTAGCTAGCGGGAGCTACGAGCAGTACTTC. The encoded protein is CASSVASGSYEQYF.

The chain is built from TRBV5-8 and TRBJ1-4; 7 bases line up with TRBD1. Germline V CDR1 and CDR2: SGHTS, YDEGEE. V trimming: 0 bases; J trimming: 3 bases; junction bases outside the gene matches: 11. The CDR3 is 18 amino acids. CDR3 amino acids: CASSLEDRDFGANEKLFF. In DNA, the CDR3 is TGTGCCAGCAGCTTGGAAGACAGGGATTTTGGAGCTAATGAAAAACTGTTTTTT.

V usage is TRBV5-4 and J usage is TRBJ1-6; D not certain. CDR3 size: 14 residues. Trimming left V 6 bases short and J 0 bases short, with 7 bases between. Per the germline V gene, CDR1 is SGHNT and CDR2 is YYREEE (reference sequence). The CDR3 DNA reads TGTGCCAGCAATTTATACTCCTATAATTCACCCCTCCACTTT. Residues: CASNLYSYNSPLHF.

V gene TRBV2 combines with J gene TRBJ2-1; D unresolved. Germline CDR1 reads SNHLY; CDR2 reads FYNNEI. Trimming shortened V by 3 bases and J by 9 bases, and 12 bases separated the two germline ends. This CDR3 has 13 residues. The DNA for the CDR3 is TGTGCCAGCAGTGACCTCCCTTGGGGTGAGCAGTTCTTC. Residues: CASSDLPWGEQFF.

The chain uses TRBV28 and TRBJ1-5; D uncertain. V was clipped by 2 bases and J by 0 bases, with 14 bases between them. This CDR3 comprises 17 residues. Germline V CDR1 and CDR2: MDHEN, SYDVKM. The CDR3 nucleotides are TGTGCCAGCAGTTTAACGGCCGGGCACAGTAGCAATCAGCCCCAGCATTTT. Amino acids: CASSLTAGHSSNQPQHF.

The chain links TRBV27 to TRBJ1-4, with TRBD1 matching 8 bases. CDR1 MNHEY and CDR2 SMNVEV come from the germline V gene (reference sequence). The CDR3 sequence is 16 residues long. V shed 3 bases and J 8 bases; nucleotides not matched to a gene: 11. CDR3 nucleotide sequence: TGTGCCAGCAGTTTGGGACAGGTCGTACCCAGGGAAAAACTGTTTTTT. Its protein is CASSLGQVVPREKLFF.

V usage is TRBV6-5 and J usage is TRBJ1-6; TRBD1 agrees at 7 bases. Looked up from germline, CDR1 is MNHEY and CDR2 is SVGAGI. This CDR3 contains 15 residues. The V gene end was trimmed by 0 bases and the J gene end by 8 bases; junction bases not matched to a gene: 4. In DNA, the CDR3 is TGTGCCAGCAGTTACTCCCGGGACAGCCATTCACCCCTCCACTTT. It codes for CASSYSRDSHSPLHF.